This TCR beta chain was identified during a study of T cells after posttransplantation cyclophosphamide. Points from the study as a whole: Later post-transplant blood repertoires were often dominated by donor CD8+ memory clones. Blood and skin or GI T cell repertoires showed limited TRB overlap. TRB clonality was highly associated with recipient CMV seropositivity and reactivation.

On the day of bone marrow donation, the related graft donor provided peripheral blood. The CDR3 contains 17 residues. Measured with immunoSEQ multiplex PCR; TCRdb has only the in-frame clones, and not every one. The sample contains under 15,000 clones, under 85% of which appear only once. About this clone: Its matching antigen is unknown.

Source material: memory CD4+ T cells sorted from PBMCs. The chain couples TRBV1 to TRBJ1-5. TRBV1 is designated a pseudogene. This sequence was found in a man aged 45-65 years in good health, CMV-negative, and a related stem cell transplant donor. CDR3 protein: CTSSQDEEGESNQPQHF. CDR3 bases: TGCACCAGCAGCCAAGATGAGGAGGGAGAAAGTAATCAGCCCCAGCATTTT.